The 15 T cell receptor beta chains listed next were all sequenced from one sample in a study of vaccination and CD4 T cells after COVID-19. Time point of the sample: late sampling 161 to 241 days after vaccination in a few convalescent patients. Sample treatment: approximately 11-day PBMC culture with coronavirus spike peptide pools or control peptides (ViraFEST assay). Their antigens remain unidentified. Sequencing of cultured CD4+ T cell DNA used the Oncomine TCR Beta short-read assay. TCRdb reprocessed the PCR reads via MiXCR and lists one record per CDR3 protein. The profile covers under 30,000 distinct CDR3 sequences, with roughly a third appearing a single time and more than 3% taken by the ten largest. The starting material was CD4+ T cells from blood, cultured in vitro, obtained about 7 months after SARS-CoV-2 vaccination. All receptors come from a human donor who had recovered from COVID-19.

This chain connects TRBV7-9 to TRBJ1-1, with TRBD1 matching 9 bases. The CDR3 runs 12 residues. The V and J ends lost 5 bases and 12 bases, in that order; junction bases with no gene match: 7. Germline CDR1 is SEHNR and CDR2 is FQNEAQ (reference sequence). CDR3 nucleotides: TGTGCCAGCAGCGCCTCCGGGACAGGGACTTTCTTT. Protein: CASSASGTGTFF.

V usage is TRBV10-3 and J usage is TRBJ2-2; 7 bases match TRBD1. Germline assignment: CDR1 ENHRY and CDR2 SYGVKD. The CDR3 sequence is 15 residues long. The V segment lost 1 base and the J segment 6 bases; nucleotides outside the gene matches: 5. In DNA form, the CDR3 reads TGTGCCATCAGTGAGTTCGGACAGGTACCCGGGGAGCTGTTTTTT. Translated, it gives CAISEFGQVPGELFF.

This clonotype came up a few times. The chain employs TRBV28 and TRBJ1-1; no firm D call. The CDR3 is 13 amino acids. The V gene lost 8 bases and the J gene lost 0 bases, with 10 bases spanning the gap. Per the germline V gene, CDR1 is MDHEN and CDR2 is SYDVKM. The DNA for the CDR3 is TGTGCCAGCTCGCCTCGCATGAACACTGAAGCTTTCTTT. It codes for CASSPRMNTEAFF.

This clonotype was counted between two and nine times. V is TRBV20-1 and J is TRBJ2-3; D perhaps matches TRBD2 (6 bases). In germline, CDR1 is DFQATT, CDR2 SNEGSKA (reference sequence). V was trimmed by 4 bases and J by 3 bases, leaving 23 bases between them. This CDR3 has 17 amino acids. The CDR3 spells CSAISIGDWGTTDTQYF. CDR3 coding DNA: TGCAGTGCTATAAGTATAGGGGACTGGGGCACAACAGATACGCAGTATTTT.

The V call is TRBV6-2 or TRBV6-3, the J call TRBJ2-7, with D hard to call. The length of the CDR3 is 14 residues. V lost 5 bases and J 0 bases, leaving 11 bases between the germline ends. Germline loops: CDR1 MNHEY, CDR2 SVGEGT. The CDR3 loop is CASSAARSSYEQYF. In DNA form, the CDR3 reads TGTGCCAGCAGTGCCGCGAGGAGCTCCTACGAGCAGTACTTC.

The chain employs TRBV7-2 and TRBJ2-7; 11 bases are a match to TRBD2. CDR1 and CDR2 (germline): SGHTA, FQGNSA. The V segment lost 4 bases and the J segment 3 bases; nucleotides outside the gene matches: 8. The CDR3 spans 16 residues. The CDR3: CASSSPSTSGNYEQYF. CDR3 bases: TGTGCCAGCAGCTCCCCGTCGACTAGCGGGAACTACGAGCAGTACTTC.

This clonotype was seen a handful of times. CDR3 sequence reads: CASTRGANVLTF. The CDR3, as DNA: TGTGCCAGCACTCGTGGGGCCAACGTCCTGACTTTC. V is TRBV2 and J is TRBJ2-6; no definite D call. V dropped 7 bases and J dropped 3 bases, with 4 bases sitting between them. This CDR3 is built from 12 residues. Germline CDR1 and CDR2: SNHLY and FYNNEI.

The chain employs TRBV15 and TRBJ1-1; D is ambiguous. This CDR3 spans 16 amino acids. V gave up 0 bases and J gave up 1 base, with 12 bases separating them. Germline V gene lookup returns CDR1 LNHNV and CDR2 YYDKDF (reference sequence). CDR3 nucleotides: TGTGCCACCAGCAGAGATAGGAACAGCGGGAACACTGAAGCTTTCTTT. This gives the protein CATSRDRNSGNTEAFF.

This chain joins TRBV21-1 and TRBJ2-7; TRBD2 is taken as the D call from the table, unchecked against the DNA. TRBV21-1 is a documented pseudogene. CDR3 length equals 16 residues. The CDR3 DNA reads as TGTGCCAGCACATGCGGGGAGCCGGATTACTCCTACGAGCAGTACTTC. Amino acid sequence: CASTCGEPDYSYEQYF.

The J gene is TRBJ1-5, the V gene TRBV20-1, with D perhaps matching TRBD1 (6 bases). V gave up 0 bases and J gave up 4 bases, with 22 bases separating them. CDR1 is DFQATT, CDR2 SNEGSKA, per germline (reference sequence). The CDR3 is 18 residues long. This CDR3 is CSARDTFLGGGPNQPQHF. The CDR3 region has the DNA TGCAGTGCTAGAGACACGTTCCTAGGCGGGGGGCCTAATCAGCCCCAGCATTTT.

The CDR3 here is CASSGVGDTQYF. CDR3 in DNA: TGTGCCAGTAGCGGAGTGGGGGATACGCAGTATTTT. The chain carries TRBV19 and TRBJ2-3; D unclear. V shed 6 bases and J shed 6 bases, with 10 bases lying between them. This CDR3 region has 12 residues. The germline V gene encodes CDR1 LNHDA and CDR2 SQIVND (reference sequence). Looking up the rest from reference TRBV19 and TRBJ2-3 gives the full variable domain: DGGITQSPKYLFRKEGQNVTLSCEQNLNHDAMYWYRQDPGQGLRLIYYSQIVNDFQKGDIAEGYSVSREKKESFPLTVTSAQKNPTAFYLCASSGVGDTQYFGPGTRLTVL.

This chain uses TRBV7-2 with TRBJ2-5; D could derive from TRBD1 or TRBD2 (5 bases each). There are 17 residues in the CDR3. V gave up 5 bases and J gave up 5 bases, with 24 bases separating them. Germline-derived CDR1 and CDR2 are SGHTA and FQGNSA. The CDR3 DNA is TGTGCCAGCAGCCGAAGGGACGCCAACCCCCCGTCCGAGACCCAGTACTTC. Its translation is CASSRRDANPPSETQYF.

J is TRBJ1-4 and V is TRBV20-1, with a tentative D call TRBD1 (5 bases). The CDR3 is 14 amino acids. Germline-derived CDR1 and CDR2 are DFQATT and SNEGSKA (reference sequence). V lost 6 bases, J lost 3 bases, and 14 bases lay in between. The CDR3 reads CSANPGTSNEKLFF. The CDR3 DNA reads TGCAGTGCAAACCCCGGGACCTCTAATGAAAAACTGTTTTTT.

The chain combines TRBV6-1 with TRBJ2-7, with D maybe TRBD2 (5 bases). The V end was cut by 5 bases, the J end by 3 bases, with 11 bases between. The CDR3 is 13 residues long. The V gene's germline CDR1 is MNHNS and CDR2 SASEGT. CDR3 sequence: CASSTGIFYEQYF. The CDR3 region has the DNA TGTGCCAGCAGTACCGGGATCTTCTACGAGCAGTACTTC.

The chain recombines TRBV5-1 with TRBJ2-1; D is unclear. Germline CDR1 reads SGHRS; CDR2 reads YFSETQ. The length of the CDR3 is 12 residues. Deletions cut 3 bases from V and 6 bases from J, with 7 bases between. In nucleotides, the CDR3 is TGCGCCAGCAGCTGGGCCACCAATGAGCAGTTCTTC. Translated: CASSWATNEQFF.